This is a list of T cell receptor beta chains from one sample in a study of blood T cell repertoires in COVID-19. Sequencing used immunoSEQ multiplex PCR; TCRdb keeps in-frame clones, though not all of them. The sample lists more than 10,000 clones, 90% seen once, with roughly 13% in the top ten. The sample was peripheral blood. Source of these receptors: a man aged 65-85 years with active COVID-19. Both conserved end residues are part of each CDR3. Each record gives: V gene, clone size, CDR3 length, J gene, D gene, CDR3 DNA, CDR3 protein. The D gene is left open where the match is weak. Clone size is given for some rows only: seen once, a few or many times, or a class if the clone is expanded.

v_call: TRBV27
clone_size: -
cdr3_length: 15
j_call: TRBJ1-1
d_call: TRBD1
cdr3_nt: TGTGCCAGCAGTAATACCGGGACAGGGGGCACTGAAGCTTTCTTT
cdr3_aa: CASSNTGTGGTEAFF

v_call: TRBV2
clone_size: -
cdr3_length: 14
j_call: TRBJ2-3
d_call: -
cdr3_nt: TGTGCCAGCAGTGTTCTAGCCCACACAGATACGCAGTATTTT
cdr3_aa: CASSVLAHTDTQYF

v_call: TRBV29-1
clone_size: -
cdr3_length: 16
j_call: TRBJ1-6
d_call: -
cdr3_nt: TGCAGCGTTACTGTGGGTGGAGCAGACTATAATTCACCCCTCCACTTT
cdr3_aa: CSVTVGGADYNSPLHF

v_call: TRBV7-3
clone_size: -
cdr3_length: 13
j_call: TRBJ2-1
d_call: -
cdr3_nt: TGTGCCAGCAGCTTAATCGCTAGGAATGAGCAGTTCTTC
cdr3_aa: CASSLIARNEQFF

v_call: TRBV5-1
clone_size: -
cdr3_length: 16
j_call: TRBJ1-1
d_call: TRBD1
cdr3_nt: TGCGCCAGCAGCTTGGCCTCACAGGGGCGGTATTCTGAAGCTTTCTTT
cdr3_aa: CASSLASQGRYSEAFF

v_call: TRBV18
clone_size: -
cdr3_length: 19
j_call: TRBJ2-6
d_call: TRBD1
cdr3_nt: TGTGCCAGCTCACCACTGGACAGGGTTGAGGGCTCTGGGGCCAACGTCCTGACTTTC
cdr3_aa: CASSPLDRVEGSGANVLTF

v_call: TRBV6-6
clone_size: -
cdr3_length: 14
j_call: TRBJ1-1
d_call: TRBD1
cdr3_nt: TGTGCCAGCAGCCGACAGGGGGGGAACACTGAAGCTTTCTTT
cdr3_aa: CASSRQGGNTEAFF

v_call: TRBV4-1
clone_size: -
cdr3_length: 20
j_call: TRBJ2-1
d_call: TRBD2
cdr3_nt: TGCGCCAGCAGCTCGGGCGGGGGGTTTTCTACACCATATCCCCACAATGAGCAGTTCTTC
cdr3_aa: CASSSGGGFSTPYPHNEQFF

v_call: TRBV5-6
clone_size: -
cdr3_length: 15
j_call: TRBJ1-5
d_call: TRBD1
cdr3_nt: TGTGCCAGCAGCTGGGGGACAGATAAAAATCAGCCCCAGCATTTT
cdr3_aa: CASSWGTDKNQPQHF

v_call: TRBV18
clone_size: -
cdr3_length: 17
j_call: TRBJ2-5
d_call: TRBD2
cdr3_nt: TGTGCCAGCTCACCATCCCCGGGAACTAGCGGGGGCGCGACCCAGTACTTC
cdr3_aa: CASSPSPGTSGGATQYF

v_call: TRBV19
clone_size: few
cdr3_length: 15
j_call: TRBJ2-7
d_call: -
cdr3_nt: TGTGCCAGTAGTAAACCTCGGACAGGGAGGGACGAGCAGTACTTC
cdr3_aa: CASSKPRTGRDEQYF

v_call: TRBV11-3
clone_size: -
cdr3_length: 13
j_call: TRBJ2-7
d_call: -
cdr3_nt: TGTGCCAGCAGCTTGCGACCACCTAGCGAGCAGTACTTC
cdr3_aa: CASSLRPPSEQYF

v_call: TRBV10-3
clone_size: -
cdr3_length: 16
j_call: TRBJ2-5
d_call: TRBD2
cdr3_nt: TGTGCCATCCGGAGAGGAGGACTAGCGACTCAAGAGACCCAGTACTTC
cdr3_aa: CAIRRGGLATQETQYF

v_call: TRBV18
clone_size: -
cdr3_length: 16
j_call: TRBJ1-2
d_call: TRBD1
cdr3_nt: TGTGCCAGCTCAACGGGGACAGGACAGGGGAGGGATGGCTACACCTTC
cdr3_aa: CASSTGTGQGRDGYTF

v_call: TRBV11-3
clone_size: -
cdr3_length: 15
j_call: TRBJ1-6
d_call: TRBD1
cdr3_nt: TGTGCCAGCAGCCCGAGGACAGGCCGGGATTCACCCCTCCACTTT
cdr3_aa: CASSPRTGRDSPLHF

v_call: TRBV5-4
clone_size: -
cdr3_length: 14
j_call: TRBJ2-7
d_call: TRBD2
cdr3_nt: TGTGCCAGCAGCCAGCCGGGACTAGTTTACGAGCAGTACTTC
cdr3_aa: CASSQPGLVYEQYF

v_call: TRBV6-6
clone_size: -
cdr3_length: 15
j_call: TRBJ1-5
d_call: -
cdr3_nt: TGTGCCAGCAGTTATCCCCCAGGGTGGGATCAGCCCCAGCATTTT
cdr3_aa: CASSYPPGWDQPQHF

v_call: TRBV27
clone_size: -
cdr3_length: 15
j_call: TRBJ2-3
d_call: TRBD1
cdr3_nt: TGTGCCAGCAGTTTCCGACAGGGCAAGACAGATACGCAGTATTTT
cdr3_aa: CASSFRQGKTDTQYF

v_call: TRBV19
clone_size: -
cdr3_length: 12
j_call: TRBJ2-7
d_call: -
cdr3_nt: TGTGCCAGTAGGGACATTTTCTACGAGCAGTACTTC
cdr3_aa: CASRDIFYEQYF

v_call: TRBV15
clone_size: -
cdr3_length: 17
j_call: TRBJ1-5
d_call: -
cdr3_nt: TGTGCCACCAGCAGAGATGCCTCAGGGAGGGGGGGTCAGCCCCAGCATTTT
cdr3_aa: CATSRDASGRGGQPQHF

v_call: TRBV18
clone_size: few
cdr3_length: 15
j_call: TRBJ1-3
d_call: -
cdr3_nt: TGTGCCAGCTCACCAAAACAGAACTCTGGAAACACCATATATTTT
cdr3_aa: CASSPKQNSGNTIYF

v_call: TRBV10-3
clone_size: -
cdr3_length: 17
j_call: TRBJ1-1
d_call: -
cdr3_nt: -
cdr3_aa: CAISLFGEGASHTEAFF

v_call: TRBV4-1
clone_size: few
cdr3_length: 17
j_call: TRBJ2-1
d_call: -
cdr3_nt: TGCGCCAGCAGCCAAGGTGTCCGGACTACCTCCTACAATGAGCAGTTCTTC
cdr3_aa: CASSQGVRTTSYNEQFF

v_call: TRBV4-1
clone_size: once
cdr3_length: 16
j_call: TRBJ2-2
d_call: TRBD1
cdr3_nt: TGCGCCAGCAGCCAGCGGTCCCGGGACAGGGTCGGGGAGCTGTTTTTT
cdr3_aa: CASSQRSRDRVGELFF

v_call: TRBV10-3
clone_size: -
cdr3_length: 11
j_call: TRBJ2-7
d_call: -
cdr3_nt: TGTGCCATCAGTGAGTCGTGGGCGCAGTACTTC
cdr3_aa: CAISESWAQYF

v_call: TRBV5-1
clone_size: -
cdr3_length: 14
j_call: TRBJ1-6
d_call: -
cdr3_nt: TGCGCCAGCAGCTTGGATCTGTATAATTCACCCCTCCACTTT
cdr3_aa: CASSLDLYNSPLHF

v_call: TRBV6-5
clone_size: -
cdr3_length: 14
j_call: TRBJ2-1
d_call: TRBD2
cdr3_nt: TGTGCCAGCAGGGTGGCTAGCGGGTACAATGAGCAGTTCTTC
cdr3_aa: CASRVASGYNEQFF

v_call: TRBV5-1
clone_size: once
cdr3_length: 17
j_call: TRBJ2-2
d_call: -
cdr3_nt: TGCGCCAGCAGCTTGGGGCGGGGACCCCCGAACACCGGGGAGCTGTTTTTT
cdr3_aa: CASSLGRGPPNTGELFF

v_call: TRBV9
clone_size: -
cdr3_length: 12
j_call: TRBJ2-7
d_call: -
cdr3_nt: TGTGCCAGCAGCGTGGAGGGATACGAGCAGTACTTC
cdr3_aa: CASSVEGYEQYF

v_call: TRBV27
clone_size: -
cdr3_length: 19
j_call: TRBJ2-5
d_call: TRBD2
cdr3_nt: TGTGCCAGCAGTGGACCGGGACTAGCGGGAGGGCCTATACAAGAGACCCAGTACTTC
cdr3_aa: CASSGPGLAGGPIQETQYF

v_call: TRBV5-6
clone_size: -
cdr3_length: 13
j_call: TRBJ2-2
d_call: TRBD1
cdr3_nt: TGTGCCAGCAGCACGGGACAGACCGGGGAGCTGTTTTTT
cdr3_aa: CASSTGQTGELFF

v_call: TRBV5-1
clone_size: -
cdr3_length: 12
j_call: TRBJ2-1
d_call: -
cdr3_nt: TGCGCCAGCAGCGTGGCTTTGGCTGAGCAGTTCTTC
cdr3_aa: CASSVALAEQFF

v_call: TRBV5-6
clone_size: -
cdr3_length: 15
j_call: TRBJ2-3
d_call: TRBD2
cdr3_nt: TGTGCCAGCAGCCTAGCGGGAGGGGGCACAGATACGCAGTATTTT
cdr3_aa: CASSLAGGGTDTQYF

v_call: TRBV18
clone_size: -
cdr3_length: 15
j_call: TRBJ1-4
d_call: -
cdr3_nt: TGTGCCAGCTCACCGGGCGGGGGATTTAATGAAAAACTGTTTTTT
cdr3_aa: CASSPGGGFNEKLFF

v_call: TRBV5-1
clone_size: once
cdr3_length: 14
j_call: TRBJ1-5
d_call: -
cdr3_nt: TGCGCCAGCAGCTTGTATGGGGGGGAGCAGCCCCAGCATTTT
cdr3_aa: CASSLYGGEQPQHF

v_call: TRBV7-8
clone_size: -
cdr3_length: 13
j_call: TRBJ2-3
d_call: -
cdr3_nt: TGTGCCAGCAGCTTAGATCTCACAGATACGCAGTATTTT
cdr3_aa: CASSLDLTDTQYF

v_call: TRBV11-2
clone_size: -
cdr3_length: 15
j_call: TRBJ2-7
d_call: TRBD2
cdr3_nt: TGTGCCAGCAGCTTAAGGGCTAGCGGGACCTACGAGCAGTACTTC
cdr3_aa: CASSLRASGTYEQYF

v_call: TRBV6-4
clone_size: once
cdr3_length: 14
j_call: TRBJ2-2
d_call: -
cdr3_nt: TGTGCCAGCAGTGCGGGACACTACACCGGGGAGCTGTTTTTT
cdr3_aa: CASSAGHYTGELFF